A selection of T cell receptor beta chains follows, all from one sample in a study of blood T cell repertoires in COVID-19. TCRdb keeps only in-frame clones here, not all; method: immunoSEQ multiplex PCR. This table holds about 81,000 clones, over 70% found once. The specimen sequenced was peripheral blood. These receptors were taken from a woman aged 45 to 65 with acute or convalescent COVID-19. Both conserved end residues are part of each CDR3. A D gene is named only where the DNA matches it firmly. Size values are once, few and many counts, or a class for expanded clones, and some rows have none.

>TRBV18|TRBJ1-3|18|.|TRBD1
TGTGCCAGCTCACCACGGACAGGGGTTTTTAGCTCTGGAAACACCATATATTTT
CASSPRTGVFSSGNTIYF
>TRBV4-3|TRBJ1-6|17|.|TRBD1
TGCGCCAGCAGCCAAGATGGCACGGGACAGGGATTTTCACCCCTCCACTTT
CASSQDGTGQGFSPLHF
>TRBV6-5|TRBJ2-5|15|.|TRBD2
TGTGCCAGCAGTTACTCAACTAGCGGGGGGGAGACCCAGTACTTC
CASSYSTSGGETQYF
>TRBV5-3|TRBJ2-2|12|.|.
TGTGCCAGAAGCCGACGGGCCGGGGAGCTGTTTTTT
CARSRRAGELFF
>TRBV27|TRBJ1-1|15|.|.
TGTGCCAGCAGTTCGCCCAGCGGGGGGAACACTGAAGCTTTCTTT
CASSSPSGGNTEAFF
>TRBV14|TRBJ2-3|17|few|.
TGTGCCAGCAGCCAAGATGCGGCGGGGACTAGCACAGATACGCAGTATTTT
CASSQDAAGTSTDTQYF
>TRBV6-6|TRBJ1-5|14|once|.
TGTGCCAGCAGTTACTCGAACAGGGAGAGACCCCAGCATTTT
CASSYSNRERPQHF
>TRBV11-2|TRBJ1-6|16|.|.
TGTGCCAGCAGCACCGCTGTGGCGGGAGGCAATTCACCCCTCCACTTT
CASSTAVAGGNSPLHF
>TRBV28|TRBJ1-1|15|.|TRBD1
TGTGCCAGCAGTCCCTGGGACAGGAGGAACACTGAAGCTTTCTTT
CASSPWDRRNTEAFF
>TRBV18|TRBJ1-2|15|.|.
TGTGCCAGCTCACCAGTAGAGGGTTTGAACTATGGCTACACCTTC
CASSPVEGLNYGYTF
>TRBV3-1/TRBV3-2|TRBJ1-3|13|.|.
TGTGCCAGCAGCCCTTACAGGGGAAACACCATATATTTT
CASSPYRGNTIYF
>TRBV3-1/TRBV3-2|TRBJ2-7|14|.|TRBD1
TGTGCCAGCAGACATGGACAGGGGGCCTACGAGCAGTACTTC
CASRHGQGAYEQYF
>TRBV2|TRBJ1-1|14|.|.
TGTGCCAGCAGAAAAGACGGGGTGAACACTGAAGCTTTCTTT
CASRKDGVNTEAFF